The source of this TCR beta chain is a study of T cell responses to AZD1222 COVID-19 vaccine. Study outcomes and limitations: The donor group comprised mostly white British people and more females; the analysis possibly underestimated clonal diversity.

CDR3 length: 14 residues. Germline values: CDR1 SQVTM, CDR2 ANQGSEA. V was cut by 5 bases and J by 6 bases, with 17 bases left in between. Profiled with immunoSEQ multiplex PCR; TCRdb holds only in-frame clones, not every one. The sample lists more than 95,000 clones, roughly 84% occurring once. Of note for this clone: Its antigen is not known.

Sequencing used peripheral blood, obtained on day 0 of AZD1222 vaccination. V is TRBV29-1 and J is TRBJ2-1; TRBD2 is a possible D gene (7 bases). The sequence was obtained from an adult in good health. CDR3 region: CSVLAGAGVNEQFF. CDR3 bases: TGCAGCGTTTTAGCAGGGGCGGGGGTCAATGAGCAGTTCTTC.